This TCR beta chain was retrieved from a study of shared T cell receptors in the human thymus. The CDR3 runs 15 residues. Trimming at V came to 4 bases and at J to 4 bases, leaving 8 bases not matched to a gene. Per germline, CDR1 SGDLS and CDR2 YYNGEE. The table came from immunoSEQ multiplex PCR; TCRdb's copy has only in-frame clones and leaves some out. The data show hundreds of thousands of clones, approximately 87% seen once. The same data also went into a second study, on human thymus T cells. Per that study: Thymus specimens were resections from corrective heart surgery. Within thymic and blood repertoires, V and J gene usage appeared to be biased.

The sequence was obtained from a boy in the first two years of life with a congenital heart defect. The rearrangement links TRBV9 to TRBJ2-1; 7 nucleotides agree with TRBD1. The material sequenced was thymocytes. As DNA, the CDR3 is TGTGCCAGCAGCCCCAGGGACAGAGAATACAATGAGCAGTTCTTC. As protein: CASSPRDREYNEQFF.